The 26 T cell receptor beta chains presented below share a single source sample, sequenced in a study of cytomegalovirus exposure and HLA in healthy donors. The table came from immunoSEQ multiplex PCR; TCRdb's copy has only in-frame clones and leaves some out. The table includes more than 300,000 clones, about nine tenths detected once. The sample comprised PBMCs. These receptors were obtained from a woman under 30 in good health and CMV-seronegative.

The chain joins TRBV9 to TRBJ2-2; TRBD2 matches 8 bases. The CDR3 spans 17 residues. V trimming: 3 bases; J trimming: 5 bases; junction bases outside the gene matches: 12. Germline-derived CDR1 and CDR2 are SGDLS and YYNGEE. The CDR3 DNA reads TGTGCCAGCAGCGCTCCCGGGACTCCGGGAGGGACCGGGGAGCTGTTTTTT. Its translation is CASSAPGTPGGTGELFF.

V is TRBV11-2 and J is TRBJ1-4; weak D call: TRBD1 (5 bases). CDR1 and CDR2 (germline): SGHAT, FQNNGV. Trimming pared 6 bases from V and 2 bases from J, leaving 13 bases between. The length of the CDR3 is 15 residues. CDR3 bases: TGTGCCAGCAGTGATGACAGAGTCACTAATGAAAAACTGTTTTTT. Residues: CASSDDRVTNEKLFF.

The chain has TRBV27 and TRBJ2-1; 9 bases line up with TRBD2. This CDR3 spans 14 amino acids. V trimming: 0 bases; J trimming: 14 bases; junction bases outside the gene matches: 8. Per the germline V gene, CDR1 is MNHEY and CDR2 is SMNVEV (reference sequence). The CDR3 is CASSLSNSGSRKFF. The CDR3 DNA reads TGTGCCAGCAGTTTATCGAATAGCGGGAGTAGGAAGTTCTTC.

The CDR3 sequence is CASSLSDRSSYEQYF. The CDR3 nucleotides are TGTGCCAGCAGCCTTTCCGACAGAAGCTCCTACGAGCAGTACTTC. The rearrangement uses TRBV7-9 and TRBJ2-7, with a tentative D call TRBD1 (5 bases). Germline values: CDR1 SEHNR, CDR2 FQNEAQ (reference sequence). V lost 5 bases and J 0 bases, leaving 14 bases between the germline ends. The length of the CDR3 is 15 residues.

The CDR3 spells CASSLPQGPQETQYF. CDR3 sequence (DNA): TGTGCCAGCAGCTTGCCCCAGGGGCCCCAAGAGACCCAGTACTTC. The chain couples TRBV5-4 to TRBJ2-5, with TRBD1 as a possible D gene (6 bases). CDR3 length equals 15 residues. Trimming pared 1 base from V and 1 base from J, leaving 11 bases between. The V gene's germline CDR1 is SGHNT and CDR2 YYREEE (reference sequence).

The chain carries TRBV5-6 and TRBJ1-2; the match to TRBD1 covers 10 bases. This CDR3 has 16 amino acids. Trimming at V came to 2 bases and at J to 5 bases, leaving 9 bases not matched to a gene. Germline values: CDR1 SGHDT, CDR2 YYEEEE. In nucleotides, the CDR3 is TGTGCCAGCAGCTTCACGACAGGGGGCCTGTGGTATGGCTACACCTTC. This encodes CASSFTTGGLWYGYTF.

CDR3 bases: TGCGCCAGCGTTGGGACTAGCGGGAGTTGGGAGGAGCAGTTCTTC. As protein: CASVGTSGSWEEQFF. The chain joins TRBV5-1 to TRBJ2-1; 14 nucleotides align to TRBD2. Per germline, CDR1 SGHRS and CDR2 YFSETQ. The V and J ends lost 7 bases and 10 bases, in that order; junction bases with no gene match: 10. CDR3 length: 15 amino acids.

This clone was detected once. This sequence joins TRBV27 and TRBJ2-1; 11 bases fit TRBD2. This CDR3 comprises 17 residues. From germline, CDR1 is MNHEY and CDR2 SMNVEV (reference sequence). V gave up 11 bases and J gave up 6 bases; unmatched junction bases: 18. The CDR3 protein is CAHAGSGRARYGNEQFF. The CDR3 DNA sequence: TGTGCCCACGCGGGTAGCGGGAGGGCCCGATACGGCAATGAGCAGTTCTTC.

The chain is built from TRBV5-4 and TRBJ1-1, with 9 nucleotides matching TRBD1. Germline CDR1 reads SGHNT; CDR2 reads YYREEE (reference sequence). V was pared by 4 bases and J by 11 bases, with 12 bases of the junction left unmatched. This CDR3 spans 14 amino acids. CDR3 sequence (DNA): TGTGCCAGCAGCGGCGGACAGGGGCGGTCTTTCGCTTTCTTT. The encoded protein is CASSGGQGRSFAFF.

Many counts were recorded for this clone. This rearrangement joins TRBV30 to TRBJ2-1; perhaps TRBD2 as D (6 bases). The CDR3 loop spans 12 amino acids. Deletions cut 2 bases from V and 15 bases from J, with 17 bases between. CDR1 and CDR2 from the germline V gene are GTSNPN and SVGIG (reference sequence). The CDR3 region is CAWSPTGVGPFF. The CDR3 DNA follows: TGTGCCTGGAGTCCAACGGGAGTAGGGCCGTTCTTC.

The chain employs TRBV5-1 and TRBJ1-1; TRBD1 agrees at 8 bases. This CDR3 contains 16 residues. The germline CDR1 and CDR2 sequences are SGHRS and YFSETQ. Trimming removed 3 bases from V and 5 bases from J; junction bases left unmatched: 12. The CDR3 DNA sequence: TGCGCCAGCAGCTCCCAACCGGAACAGGGGGGGACTGAAGCTTTCTTT. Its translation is CASSSQPEQGGTEAFF.

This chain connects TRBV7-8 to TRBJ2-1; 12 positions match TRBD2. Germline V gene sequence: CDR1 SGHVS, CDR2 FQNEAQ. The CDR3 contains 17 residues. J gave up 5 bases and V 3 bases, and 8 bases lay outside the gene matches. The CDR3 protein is CASSFVPGLAGNNEQFF. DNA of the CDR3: TGTGCCAGCAGCTTCGTGCCGGGACTAGCGGGTAACAATGAGCAGTTCTTC.

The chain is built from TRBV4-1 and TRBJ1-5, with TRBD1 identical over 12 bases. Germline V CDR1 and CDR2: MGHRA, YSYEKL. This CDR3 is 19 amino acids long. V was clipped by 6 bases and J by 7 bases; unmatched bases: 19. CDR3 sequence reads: CASSLDGGQGAAPWQPQHF. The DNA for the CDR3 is TGCGCCAGCAGTCTTGATGGGGGACAGGGGGCAGCCCCGTGGCAGCCCCAGCATTTT.

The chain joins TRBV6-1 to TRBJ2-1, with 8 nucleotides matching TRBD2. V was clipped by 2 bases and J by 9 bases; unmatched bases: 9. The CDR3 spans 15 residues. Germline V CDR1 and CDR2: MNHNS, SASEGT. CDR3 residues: CASSESREEVFEQFF. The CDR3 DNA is TGTGCCAGCAGTGAATCGCGGGAGGAAGTTTTTGAGCAGTTCTTC.

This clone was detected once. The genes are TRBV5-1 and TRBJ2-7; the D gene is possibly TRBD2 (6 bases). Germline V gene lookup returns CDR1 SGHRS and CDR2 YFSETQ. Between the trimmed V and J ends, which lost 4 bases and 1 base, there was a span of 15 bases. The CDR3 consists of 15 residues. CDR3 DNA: TGCGCCAGCAGCATGTACCTGACTAGTTCCTACGAGCAGTACTTC. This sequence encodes CASSMYLTSSYEQYF.

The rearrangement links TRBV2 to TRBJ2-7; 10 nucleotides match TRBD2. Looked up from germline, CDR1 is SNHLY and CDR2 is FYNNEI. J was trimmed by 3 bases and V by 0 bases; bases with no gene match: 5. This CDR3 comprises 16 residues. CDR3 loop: CASSEAASGSLYEQYF. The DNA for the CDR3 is TGTGCCAGCAGTGAAGCGGCTAGCGGGAGCCTCTACGAGCAGTACTTC.

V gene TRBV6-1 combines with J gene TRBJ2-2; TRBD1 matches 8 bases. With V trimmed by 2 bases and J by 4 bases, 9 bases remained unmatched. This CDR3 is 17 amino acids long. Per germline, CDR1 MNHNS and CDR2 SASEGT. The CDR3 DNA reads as TGTGCCAGCAGTGAACCCCGACAGGGGACCAGCACCGGGGAGCTGTTTTTT. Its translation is CASSEPRQGTSTGELFF.

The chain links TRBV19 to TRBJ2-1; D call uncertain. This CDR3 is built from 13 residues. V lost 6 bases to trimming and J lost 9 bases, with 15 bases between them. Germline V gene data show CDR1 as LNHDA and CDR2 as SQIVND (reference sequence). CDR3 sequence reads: CASSAYPVGEQFF. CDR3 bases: TGTGCCAGTAGCGCCTACCCGGTTGGTGAGCAGTTCTTC.

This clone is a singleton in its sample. The DNA for the CDR3 is TGTGCCAGCAGTGCCCGACAGGGTAACACAGATACGCAGTATTTT. It translates to CASSARQGNTDTQYF. This chain joins TRBV6-5 and TRBJ2-3, with 7 bases lining up with TRBD1. Germline loops: CDR1 MNHEY, CDR2 SVGAGI. Losses at the gene ends were 5 bases for V and 2 bases for J; bases not matched to a gene: 7. This CDR3 comprises 15 residues.

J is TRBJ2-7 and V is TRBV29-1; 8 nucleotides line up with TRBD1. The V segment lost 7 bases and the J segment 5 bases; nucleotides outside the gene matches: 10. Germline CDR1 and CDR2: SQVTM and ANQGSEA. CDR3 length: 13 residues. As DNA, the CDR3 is TGCAGCGCCGAAGGGACAGGTGGCGACGAGCAGTACTTC. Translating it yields CSAEGTGGDEQYF.

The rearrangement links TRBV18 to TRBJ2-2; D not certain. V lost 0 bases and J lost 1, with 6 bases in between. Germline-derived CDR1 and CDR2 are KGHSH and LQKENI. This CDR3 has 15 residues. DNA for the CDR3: TGTGCCAGCTCACCACCCGCAGGGAACACCGGGGAGCTGTTTTTT. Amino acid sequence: CASSPPAGNTGELFF.

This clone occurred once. CDR3 loop: CASSFVARLAENTGELFF. The CDR3 DNA is TGTGCCAGCAGTTTTGTCGCTAGACTAGCTGAGAACACCGGGGAGCTGTTTTTT. V is TRBV27 and J is TRBJ2-2, with 7 bases that match TRBD2. Germline V gene lookup returns CDR1 MNHEY and CDR2 SMNVEV (reference sequence). V shed 3 bases, J shed 1 base, and the junction held 11 bases outside the gene matches. CDR3 length: 18 amino acids.

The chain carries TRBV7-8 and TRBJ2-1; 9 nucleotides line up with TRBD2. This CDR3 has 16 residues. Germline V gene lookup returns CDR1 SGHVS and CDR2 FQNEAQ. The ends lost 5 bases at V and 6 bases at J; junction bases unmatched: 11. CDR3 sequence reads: CASSPRTSAGTNEQFF. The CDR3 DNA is TGTGCCAGCAGCCCCCGGACTAGCGCGGGTACCAATGAGCAGTTCTTC. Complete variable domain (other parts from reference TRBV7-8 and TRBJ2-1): GAGVSQSPRYKVAKRGQDVALRCDPISGHVSLFWYQQALGQGPEFLTYFQNEAQLDKSGLPSDRFFAERPEGSVSTLKIQRTQQEDSAVYLCASSPRTSAGTNEQFFGPGTRLTVL.

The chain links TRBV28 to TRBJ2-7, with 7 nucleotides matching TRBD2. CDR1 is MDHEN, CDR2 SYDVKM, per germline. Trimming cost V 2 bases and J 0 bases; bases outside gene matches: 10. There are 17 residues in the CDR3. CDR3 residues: CASSLRGTIGPSYEQYF. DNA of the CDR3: TGTGCCAGCAGTTTACGAGGGACTATCGGACCCTCCTACGAGCAGTACTTC. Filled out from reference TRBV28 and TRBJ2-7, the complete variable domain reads DVKVTQSSRYLVKRTGEKVFLECVQDMDHENMFWYRQDPGLGLRLIYFSYDVKMKEKGDIPEGYSVSREKKERFSLILESASTNQTSMYLCASSLRGTIGPSYEQYFGPGTRLTVT.

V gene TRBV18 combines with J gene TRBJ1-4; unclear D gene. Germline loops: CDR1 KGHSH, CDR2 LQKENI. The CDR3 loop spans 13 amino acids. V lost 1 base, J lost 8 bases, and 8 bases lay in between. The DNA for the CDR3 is TGTGCCAGCTCACCACTGGGAGAGGAAAAACTGTTTTTT. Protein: CASSPLGEEKLFF.

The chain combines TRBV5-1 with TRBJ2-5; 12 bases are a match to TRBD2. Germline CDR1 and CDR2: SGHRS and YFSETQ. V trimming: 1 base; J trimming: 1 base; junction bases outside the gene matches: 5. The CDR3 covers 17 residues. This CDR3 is CASSLSLAGGAQETQYF. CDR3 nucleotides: TGCGCCAGCAGCTTGAGTCTAGCGGGAGGGGCCCAAGAGACCCAGTACTTC.